The sequence of this TCR beta chain was determined in a study of graft-versus-host responses after intestinal transplantation. Findings of the study overall: Those patients showing graft-donor T cell macrochimerism displayed high graft-versus-host to host-versus-graft clonal ratios in allografts.

Turning to this clone: Its antigen is unknown.

Germline CDR1 and CDR2: MNHNS and SASEGT. Trimming removed 7 bases from V and 0 bases from J, with 7 bases in between. This CDR3 is 13 amino acids long. Profiled with immunoSEQ multiplex PCR; TCRdb holds only in-frame clones, not every one. The profile covers around 100,000 clones, with around 94% appearing a single time and 0.23% taken by the ten largest. The source was unstimulated CD4+ T cells sorted from spleen or lymph node cells, collected before transplant. V is TRBV6-1 and J is TRBJ2-1; no clear D. This sequence originates from a human donor who was the organ donor for an intestinal transplant. The CDR3 spells CASTQSSYNEQFF. The CDR3 DNA reads TGTGCCAGCACTCAGAGCTCCTACAATGAGCAGTTCTTC.